This T cell receptor (beta chain) was found in a study of T-cell memory formation after mild COVID-19. This clonotype was observed a few times. The antigen is undetermined. The authors produced TCR alpha and TCR beta cDNA libraries with sample barcodes and UMIs by 5'RACE using constant-segment primers. Using its own MiXCR run on the 5' RACE reads, TCRdb lists one record per CDR3 protein. The sample lists about 57,000 distinct CDR3 sequences; 9% to 15% were seen once. Broader study findings: Second-wave clones with a day 37 peak had unconfirmed SARS-CoV-2 specificity. The study detected some responding clones in pre-infection memory, suggesting cross-reactive memory joined. Clones that contracted clustered mainly in CM and EM if CD4+ and in EMRA if CD8+.

Germline-derived CDR1 and CDR2 are MGHDK and SYGVNS. Trimming shortened V by 3 bases and J by 4 bases, and 10 bases separated the two germline ends. This CDR3 comprises 15 residues. The sequence was collected from a man between 18 and 35 years old who had mild COVID-19 (a few samples of this study predate the infection). Cell type and time point are not known. The sample was PBMCs or a T cell subset sorted from them (not recorded which). This sequence joins TRBV25-1 and TRBJ2-6; D could derive from TRBD1 or TRBD2 (5 bases each). The CDR3 nucleotides are TGTGCCAGCAGTGAGTCGGGGACGGGGGCCAACGTCCTGACTTTC. It translates to CASSESGTGANVLTF.